This T cell receptor beta chain was sequenced during a study of T-cell reconstitution after alpha-beta-depleted transplantation in children. Whole-study results and caveats: Several hundred rapidly expanded clones from non-depleted graft cells reportedly supplied alpha-beta T cells about two months post-transplant. T-cell numbers and diversity one year post-transplant derived largely from freshly generated T cells. Recipient T cells and thymic progenitors that survived were the source of the high TCRbeta diversity seen at day 60 in some patients.

This clonotype came up many times. Antigen unknown. The CDR3 has 17 residues. J was trimmed by 6 bases and V by 5 bases; bases with no gene match: 14. Germline V gene data show CDR1 as KGHDR and CDR2 as SFDVKD. Preparing the TCRbeta library involved the use of unique molecular identifiers. Using its own MiXCR run on the PCR reads, TCRdb lists one record per CDR3 protein. The data show about 260,000 distinct CDR3 sequences, with roughly 8.2% seen just once and 6.3% held by the top ten. This sequence was found in a male patient under 18 who had a stem cell transplant for acute lymphoblastic leukemia, so the T cells may come from the graft donor. The gene calls are TRBV24-1 and TRBJ2-7, with 11 bases aligning to TRBD2. This specimen was PBMCs, mostly from graft donor cells, taken 180 days after TCRalphabeta/CD19-depleted stem cell transplant. The CDR3 nucleotides are TGTGCCACCAGTGGTCCTAGCGGGAGGAAAGAAACTAGCGAGCAGTACTTC. It is translated as CATSGPSGRKETSEQYF.